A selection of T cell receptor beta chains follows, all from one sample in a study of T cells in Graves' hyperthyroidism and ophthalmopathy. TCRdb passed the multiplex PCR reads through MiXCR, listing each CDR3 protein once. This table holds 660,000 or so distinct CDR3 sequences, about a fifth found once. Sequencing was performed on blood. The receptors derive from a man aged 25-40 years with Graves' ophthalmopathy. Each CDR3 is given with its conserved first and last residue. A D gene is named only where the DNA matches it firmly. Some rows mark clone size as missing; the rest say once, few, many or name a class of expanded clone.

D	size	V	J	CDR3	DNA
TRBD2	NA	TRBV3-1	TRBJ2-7	CASSQGTSGTSEQYF	TGTGCCAGCAGCCAAGGGACTAGCGGGACTTCCGAGCAGTACTTC
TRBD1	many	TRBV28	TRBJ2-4	CARAGQVRDIQYF	TGTGCCAGAGCCGGACAGGTTCGAGACATTCAGTACTTC
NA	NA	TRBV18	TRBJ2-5	CASSPALDYLETQYF	TGTGCCAGCTCACCAGCGCTGGACTACCTGGAGACCCAGTACTTC
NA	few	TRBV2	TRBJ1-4	CASSEVKVGAEKLFF	TGTGCCAGCAGTGAAGTTAAAGTAGGTGCTGAAAAACTGTTTTTT
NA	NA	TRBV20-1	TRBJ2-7	CSASGSIDEQYF	TGCAGTGCTAGCGGGAGCATCGACGAGCAGTACTTC
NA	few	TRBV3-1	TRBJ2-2	CASSLTGTYYNTGELFF	TGTGCCAGCAGCCTTACCGGGACGTATTACAACACCGGGGAGCTGTTTTTT
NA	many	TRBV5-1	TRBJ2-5	CASSFHGSGQETQYF	TGCGCCAGCAGCTTTCACGGTAGCGGTCAAGAGACCCAGTACTTC
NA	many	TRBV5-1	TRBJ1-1	CASSLVQGRNTEAFF	TGCGCCAGCAGCTTGGTTCAGGGTCGGAACACTGAAGCTTTCTTT
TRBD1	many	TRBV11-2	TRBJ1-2	CASRGTGTYGYTF	TGTGCCAGCAGGGGGACAGGGACCTATGGCTACACCTTC
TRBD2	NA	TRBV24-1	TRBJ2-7	CATSFPGLAGVWEQYF	TGCGCCACCAGCTTCCCGGGACTAGCGGGAGTGTGGGAGCAGTACTTC
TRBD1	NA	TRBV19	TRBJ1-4	CASSLHGQVEKLFF	TGTGCCAGTAGCCTCCATGGACAGGTTGAAAAACTGTTTTTT
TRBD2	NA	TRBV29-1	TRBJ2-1	CSVKQAGGPYNEQFF	TGCAGCGTTAAACAGGCGGGGGGCCCCTACAATGAGCAGTTCTTC
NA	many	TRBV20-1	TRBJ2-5	CSARGVWDYQETQYF	TGCAGTGCTAGAGGGGTGTGGGACTACCAAGAGACCCAGTACTTC
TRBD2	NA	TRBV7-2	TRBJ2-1	CASSLRGLAGKRYNEQFF	TGTGCCAGCAGCTTGAGGGGGTTAGCGGGAAAAAGATACAATGAGCAGTTCTTC
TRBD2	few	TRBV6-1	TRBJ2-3	CASSIAGTDTQYF	TGTGCCAGCAGCATAGCGGGAACAGATACGCAGTATTTT
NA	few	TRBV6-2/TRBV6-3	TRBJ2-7	CASSSTGPSYEQYF	TGTGCCAGCAGTTCCACTGGACCTTCCTACGAGCAGTACTTC
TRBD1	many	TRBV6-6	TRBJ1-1	CASSYSTGRDTEAFF	TGTGCCAGCAGTTACTCGACAGGGAGGGACACTGAAGCTTTCTTT
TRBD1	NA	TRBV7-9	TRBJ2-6	CASSLAGRTGLPGANVLTF	TGTGCCAGCAGCTTAGCGGGGCGGACAGGCTTACCTGGGGCCAACGTCCTGACTTTC
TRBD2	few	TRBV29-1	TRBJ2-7	CSVGGRALSEQYF	TGCAGCGTTGGCGGGAGGGCCCTAAGCGAGCAGTACTTC
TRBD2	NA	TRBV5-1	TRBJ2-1	CASSPGGLAEIGQFF	TGCGCCAGCAGCCCGGGGGGACTAGCTGAAATAGGGCAGTTCTTC
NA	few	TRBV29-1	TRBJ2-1	CSVDSGGSLNTRSYNEQFF	TGCAGCGTTGATTCTGGGGGAAGCTTAAACACCCGCTCCTACAATGAGCAGTTCTTC
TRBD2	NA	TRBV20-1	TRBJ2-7	CSARDMSGSYEQYF	TGCAGTGCTAGAGATATGAGCGGGAGTTACGAGCAGTACTTC